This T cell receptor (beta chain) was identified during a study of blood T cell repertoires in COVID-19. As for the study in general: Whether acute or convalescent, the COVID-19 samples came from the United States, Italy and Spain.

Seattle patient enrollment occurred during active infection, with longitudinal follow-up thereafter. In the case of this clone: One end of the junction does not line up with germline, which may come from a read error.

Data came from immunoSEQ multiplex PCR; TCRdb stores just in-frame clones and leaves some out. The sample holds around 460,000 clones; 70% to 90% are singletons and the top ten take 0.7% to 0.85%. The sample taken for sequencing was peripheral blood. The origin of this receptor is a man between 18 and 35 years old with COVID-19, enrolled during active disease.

The CDR3 here is CASSEMNSIF. The DNA of the CDR3 is TGTGCCAGCAGTGAGATGAACAGCATCTTC. The rearrangement links TRBV2 to TRBJ1-2; D uncertain. The germline V gene encodes CDR1 SNHLY and CDR2 FYNNEI. The CDR3 runs 10 residues.